This T cell receptor beta chain derives from a study of blood T cell repertoires in COVID-19. About the study: The analysed material was cDNA or gDNA that came from T cells, B-cell-depleted T cells, or PBMCs.

Participants were aged about 18 to 90 years from approximately 25 US areas. Categorization into cohorts depended on clinical history that participants reported. The authors' processing: Amplifying reference gene primers gave estimates of nucleated cell counts. Libraries were prepared by immunoSEQ multiplex PCR; TCRdb keeps only in-frame clonotypes and omits some of them. That table supplies the V and J calls and clone size; D and trimming were determined from the DNA. The repertoire holds 200,000 or so clones, 75% to 90% seen once, with approximately 3.4% in the top ten. The sequence derives from a woman under 30 in a cohort exposed to, infected with or recovered from COVID-19 (not recorded which). Sequenced sample: PBMCs or T cells enriched from blood (not recorded which).

The CDR3 coding sequence is TGTGCCAGCAGTTTAAACAGCCTGAACACTGAAGCTTTCTTT. Translation: CASSLNSLNTEAFF. The chain joins TRBV27 to TRBJ1-1; D remains ambiguous. The CDR3 totals 14 residues. The V and J ends lost 2 bases and 0 bases respectively, with 7 bases between them. Germline CDR1 and CDR2: MNHEY and SMNVEV (reference sequence).